What follows is one T cell receptor beta chain and its context. The authors split each subset's genomic DNA evenly across several immunoSEQ plates. Clones were read by immunoSEQ multiplex PCR, and TCRdb kept only the in-frame ones, dropping some. The sample shows about 600,000 clones, about 96% of them seen only once. This sample is drawn from a study of shared clonotypes between healthy human individuals. The CDR3 is 14 amino acids. The V gene's germline CDR1 is MNHEY and CDR2 SVGAGI. V was clipped by 2 bases and J by 5 bases, with 9 bases between them. The specimen was naive CD4+ T cells sorted from blood. Subset reported: CD45RA+ positively selected. This chain connects TRBV6-5 to TRBJ2-2; no definite D call. The sequence was obtained from a young woman in good health. The CDR3 sequence: CASSYTHVTGELFF. CDR3 bases: TGTGCCAGCAGTTACACCCACGTGACCGGGGAGCTGTTTTTT.